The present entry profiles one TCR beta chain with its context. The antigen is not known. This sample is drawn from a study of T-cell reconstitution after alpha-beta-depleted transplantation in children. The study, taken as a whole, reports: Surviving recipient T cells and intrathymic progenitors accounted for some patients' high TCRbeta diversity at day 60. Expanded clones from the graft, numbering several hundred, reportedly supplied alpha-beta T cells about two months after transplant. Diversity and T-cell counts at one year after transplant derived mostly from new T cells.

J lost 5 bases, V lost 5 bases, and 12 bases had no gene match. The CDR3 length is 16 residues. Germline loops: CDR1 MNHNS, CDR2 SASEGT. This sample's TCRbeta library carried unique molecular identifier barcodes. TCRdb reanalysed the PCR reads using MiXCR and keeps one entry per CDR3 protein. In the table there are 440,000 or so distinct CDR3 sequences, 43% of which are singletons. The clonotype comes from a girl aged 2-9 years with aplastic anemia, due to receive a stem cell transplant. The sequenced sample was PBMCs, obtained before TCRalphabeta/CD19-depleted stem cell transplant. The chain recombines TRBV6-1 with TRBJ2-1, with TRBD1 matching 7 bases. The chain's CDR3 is CASSQNNRGPNNEQFF. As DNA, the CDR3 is TGTGCCAGCAGTCAGAACAACAGGGGCCCTAACAATGAGCAGTTCTTC.